Below, 25 T cell receptor beta chains from the same sample are listed, as sequenced in a study of CD8 T cells in ankylosing spondylitis. The antigens for these receptors are not known. TCRdb recomputed calls from the 5' RACE reads with MiXCR, one row per CDR3 protein. Of 670,000 or so distinct CDR3 sequences in the sample, under 20% are singletons; the top ten hold around 19%. Study-level results: Seven to nine highly homologous variants made up a TCR beta motif, and this motif appeared characteristic of ankylosing spondylitis blood.

Sequenced: blood, either unsorted or a sorted T cell fraction (not recorded which). These receptors were taken from a male donor with ankylosing spondylitis.

The rearrangement joins TRBV20-1 to TRBJ2-1; D gene uncertain. The CDR3 extends over 15 amino acids. CDR1 is DFQATT and CDR2 is SNEGSKA in the germline V gene (reference sequence). V was cut by 0 bases and J by 2 bases, with 11 bases left in between. The CDR3 region is CSARDQGAPYNEQFF. The CDR3 nucleotides are TGCAGTGCTAGAGATCAAGGAGCCCCCTACAATGAGCAGTTCTTC.

V and J are TRBV5-1 and TRBJ2-3; no clear D gene. CDR1 and CDR2 (germline): SGHRS, YFSETQ. The CDR3 covers 12 residues. Trimming left V 4 bases short and J 5 bases short, with 8 bases between. The DNA for the CDR3 is TGCGCCAGCAGCGGACGGCAAGATACGCAGTATTTT. Its protein product is CASSGRQDTQYF.

This clonotype was detected only a few times. The chain couples TRBV12-3 or TRBV12-4 to TRBJ2-1, with 10 bases lining up with TRBD2. The CDR3 contains 15 residues. The V gene end was trimmed by 6 bases and the J gene end by 1 base; junction bases not matched to a gene: 3. This CDR3 reads CASRRTSGSYNEQFF. In DNA form, the CDR3 reads TGTGCCAGCAGACGGACTAGCGGATCCTACAATGAGCAGTTCTTC.

The chain is built from TRBV5-4 and TRBJ2-3; 9 nucleotides match TRBD2. Germline values: CDR1 SGHNT, CDR2 YYREEE (reference sequence). CDR3 length equals 15 residues. Trimming cost V 0 bases and J 6 bases; bases outside gene matches: 5. CDR3 sequence reads: CASSLGGGGADTQYF. CDR3 sequence (DNA): TGTGCCAGCAGCTTGGGCGGGGGGGGCGCGGATACGCAGTATTTT.

This clonotype was picked up a small number of times. CDR3 residues: CASRDRGFETQYF. CDR3 nucleotides: TGTGCCAGCAGGGACAGGGGGTTTGAGACCCAGTACTTC. The chain combines TRBV12-3 or TRBV12-4 with TRBJ2-5; TRBD1 matches 10 bases. This CDR3 is built from 13 residues. J gave up 5 bases and V 6 bases, and 3 bases lay outside the gene matches.

The chain carries TRBV29-1 and TRBJ2-1; D is unclear. Germline V gene data show CDR1 as SQVTM and CDR2 as ANQGSEA. V lost 3 bases and J lost 2, with 11 bases in between. There are 14 residues in the CDR3. The DNA of the CDR3 is TGCAGCGTTGAGCCGGAAGAAGCCTACAATGAGCAGTTCTTC. Translation gives CSVEPEEAYNEQFF.

This sequence joins TRBV15 and TRBJ1-5; D may be TRBD1 (5 bases). The germline V gene encodes CDR1 LNHNV and CDR2 YYDKDF (reference sequence). With 2 bases removed from V and 5 bases from J, the gap between germline ends came to 13 bases. CDR3 size: 15 residues. The CDR3: CATSRFWDGDQPQHF. CDR3 bases: TGTGCCACCAGCAGATTCTGGGACGGGGATCAGCCCCAGCATTTT.

The chain is built from TRBV2 and TRBJ1-3; 8 bases align to TRBD1. The germline gives CDR1 SNHLY, CDR2 FYNNEI. V was clipped by 6 bases and J by 0 bases; unmatched bases: 4. The CDR3 has 15 amino acids. Here the CDR3 DNA reads TGTGCCAGCAGGACAGGGGCAAACTCTGGAAACACCATATATTTT. Translation gives CASRTGANSGNTIYF.

This sequence joins TRBV5-1 and TRBJ2-1, with no clear D. V lost 2 bases to trimming and J lost 6 bases, with 15 bases between them. Per the germline V gene, CDR1 is SGHRS and CDR2 is YFSETQ. The CDR3 is 15 residues long. This chain's CDR3 is CASSLPPGESNEQFF. CDR3 sequence (DNA): TGCGCCAGCAGCTTACCCCCGGGCGAAAGCAATGAGCAGTTCTTC. Full variable domain (rest looked up from reference TRBV5-1 and TRBJ2-1): KAGVTQTPRYLIKTRGQQVTLSCSPISGHRSVSWYQQTPGQGLQFLFEYFSETQRNKGNFPGRFSGRQFSNSRSEMNVSTLELGDSALYLCASSLPPGESNEQFFGPGTRLTVL.

The chain uses TRBV7-2 and TRBJ1-1; 7 bases match TRBD1. V shed 1 base and J 4 bases; nucleotides not matched to a gene: 9. This CDR3 contains 16 residues. The germline V gene encodes CDR1 SGHTA and CDR2 FQGNSA. CDR3 in amino acids: CASSLEGGQGGTEAFF. The CDR3 DNA is TGTGCCAGCAGCTTAGAGGGTGGGCAGGGGGGCACTGAAGCTTTCTTT. The full variable domain, completed using reference TRBV7-2 and TRBJ1-1, is GAGVSQSPSNKVTEKGKDVELRCDPISGHTALYWYRQSLGQGLEFLIYFQGNSAPDKSGLPSDRFSAERTGGSVSTLTIQRTQQEDSAVYLCASSLEGGQGGTEAFFGQGTRLTVV.

This clonotype was seen a handful of times. The gene calls are TRBV6-1 and TRBJ2-2; D might be TRBD1 (6 bases). V was shortened by 4 bases and J by 1 base, with 10 bases between the two germline ends. The CDR3 totals 15 residues. CDR1 and CDR2 (germline): MNHNS, SASEGT. CDR3 protein: CASSGPGQNTGELFF. The CDR3 DNA sequence: TGTGCCAGCAGTGGGCCGGGACAGAACACCGGGGAGCTGTTTTTT.

The rearrangement joins TRBV7-8 to TRBJ1-4; tentatively, D is TRBD1 (5 bases). The CDR3 loop spans 14 amino acids. Trimming removed 5 bases at V and 6 bases at J, with 13 bases between. From germline, CDR1 is SGHVS and CDR2 FQNEAQ. The CDR3 coding sequence is TGTGCCAGCAGCGGGGGACTTAGGGATGAAAAACTGTTTTTT. Residues: CASSGGLRDEKLFF. The full variable domain, its missing parts supplied by reference TRBV7-8 and TRBJ1-4, is GAGVSQSPRYKVAKRGQDVALRCDPISGHVSLFWYQQALGQGPEFLTYFQNEAQLDKSGLPSDRFFAERPEGSVSTLKIQRTQQEDSAVYLCASSGGLRDEKLFFGSGTQLSVL.

The chain recombines TRBV20-1 with TRBJ1-5; 11 nucleotides align to TRBD1. This CDR3 spans 14 amino acids. Germline V gene sequence: CDR1 DFQATT, CDR2 SNEGSKA (reference sequence). The trim removed 7 bases at V and 5 bases at J, leaving 7 bases unmatched. CDR3 residues: CSGRTGGRDQPQHF. The CDR3 nucleotides read TGCAGTGGACGGACAGGGGGCAGGGATCAGCCCCAGCATTTT.

The rearrangement links TRBV5-1 to TRBJ1-5; the match to TRBD1 covers 7 bases. The germline V gene encodes CDR1 SGHRS and CDR2 YFSETQ. Germline trimming cut 0 bases from V and 4 bases from J; bases unmatched to any gene: 4. CDR3 length: 15 amino acids. CDR3 sequence (DNA): TGCGCCAGCAGCTTGGAAGGGACAGTGAATCAGCCCCAGCATTTT. Its translation: CASSLEGTVNQPQHF. Supplemented by reference TRBV5-1 and TRBJ1-5, the full variable domain reads KAGVTQTPRYLIKTRGQQVTLSCSPISGHRSVSWYQQTPGQGLQFLFEYFSETQRNKGNFPGRFSGRQFSNSRSEMNVSTLELGDSALYLCASSLEGTVNQPQHFGDGTRLSIL.

This clonotype was counted a few times. The chain recombines TRBV13 with TRBJ1-2, with D perhaps matching TRBD1 (5 bases). The CDR3 sequence is 13 residues long. Germline CDR1 is PRHDT and CDR2 is FYEKMQ (reference sequence). Trimming took 6 bases from V and 6 from J, leaving 14 bases between them. Here the CDR3 DNA reads TGTGCCAGCAGAATCGGGGGATTTAATGGCTACACCTTC. Its translation: CASRIGGFNGYTF.

This clonotype showed up just a few times. This chain links TRBV12-3 or TRBV12-4 with TRBJ1-2; D gene unclear. V was cut by 7 bases and J by 7 bases, with 16 bases left in between. This CDR3 is built from 13 residues. The chain's CDR3 is CASTHGGMAGYTF. The CDR3, as DNA: TGTGCCAGCACCCATGGAGGGATGGCTGGCTACACCTTC.

This clonotype was seen only a few times. The V and J genes are TRBV5-1 and TRBJ2-6; tentatively, D is TRBD1 or TRBD2 (5 bases each). The CDR3 extends over 18 amino acids. Trimming shortened V by 1 base and J by 0 bases, and 14 bases separated the two germline ends. Per germline, CDR1 SGHRS and CDR2 YFSETQ. The CDR3: CASSLSQGPDSGANVLTF. The CDR3 DNA sequence: TGCGCCAGCAGCTTGTCCCAGGGACCAGACTCTGGGGCCAACGTCCTGACTTTC.

V and J are TRBV12-3 or TRBV12-4 and TRBJ2-2, with TRBD1 as a possible D gene (7 bases). Trimming left V 3 bases short and J 6 bases short, with 14 bases between. The CDR3 contains 15 residues. CDR3 amino acids: CASSFGQGGAGELFF. CDR3 in DNA: TGTGCCAGCAGTTTCGGCCAGGGGGGCGCCGGGGAGCTGTTTTTT.

V usage is TRBV18 and J usage is TRBJ2-1, with TRBD2 matching 8 bases. Germline values: CDR1 KGHSH, CDR2 LQKENI. V was clipped by 1 base and J by 7 bases; unmatched bases: 18. The CDR3 loop spans 19 amino acids. Written as DNA, the CDR3 is TGTGCCAGCTCACCACGACAGCGGGGGTTTTCGAGCTCAGGGAATGAGCAGTTCTTC. Translating gives CASSPRQRGFSSSGNEQFF.

This chain uses TRBV12-3 or TRBV12-4 with TRBJ2-7; 7 nucleotides match TRBD1. J lost 6 bases, V lost 5 bases, and 13 bases had no gene match. The CDR3 contains 15 residues. The CDR3 loop is CASSPGVDRASEQYF. The DNA of the CDR3 is TGTGCCAGCAGTCCAGGGGTAGACAGGGCCAGCGAGCAGTACTTC.

Only a few counts were recorded for this clonotype. The gene calls are TRBV28 and TRBJ1-5; possibly TRBD1 for D (6 bases). The V end lost 7 bases, the J end lost 9 bases, and 25 bases lay between the germline ends. The CDR3 extends over 16 amino acids. CDR1 MDHEN and CDR2 SYDVKM come from the germline V gene. For the CDR3, the DNA is TGTGCCAGCACGACGGGACAATCGCTTGTATTTGGGCCCCAGCATTTT. Encoded protein: CASTTGQSLVFGPQHF.

This clonotype was counted between two and nine times. V is TRBV27 and J is TRBJ1-2; D may be TRBD1 (6 bases). V was clipped by 8 bases and J by 8 bases, with 15 bases between them. Germline V gene sequence: CDR1 MNHEY, CDR2 SMNVEV (reference sequence). The CDR3 totals 12 residues. The CDR3 region has the DNA TGTGCCAGCTCTGACCAGGGGAAAGGCTACACCTTC. This translates into CASSDQGKGYTF.

The chain has TRBV10-3 and TRBJ2-7, with D unresolved. The V end lost 7 bases, the J end lost 0 bases, and 10 bases lay between the germline ends. Germline CDR1 ENHRY, CDR2 SYGVKD. This CDR3 spans 13 amino acids. CDR3 loop: CAINSESSYEQYF. The CDR3 DNA reads TGTGCCATCAACAGCGAGAGCTCCTACGAGCAGTACTTC.

This clonotype was observed a few times. The CDR3 sequence is CSARDLDRAGGLAKNIQYF. The DNA for the CDR3 is TGCAGTGCCCGGGACCTGGACAGGGCGGGGGGTCTAGCCAAAAACATTCAGTACTTC. This chain uses TRBV20-1 with TRBJ2-4; D may match TRBD1 or TRBD2 (8 bases each). The V gene's germline CDR1 is DFQATT and CDR2 SNEGSKA (reference sequence). The CDR3 has 19 amino acids. Deletions cut 6 bases from V and 0 bases from J, with 27 bases between.

The chain combines TRBV29-1 with TRBJ2-1; D is unclear. V lost 1 base and J 6 bases, leaving 4 bases between the germline ends. Germline V gives CDR1 SQVTM, CDR2 ANQGSEA. CDR3 size: 11 residues. This CDR3 is CSVEGGNEQFF. The CDR3 DNA is TGCAGCGTTGAAGGGGGCAATGAGCAGTTCTTC.